The source of this T cell receptor (beta chain) is a study of graft-versus-host responses after intestinal transplantation. Study at large: The transplants performed in recipients were multivisceral, liver-intestinal, or isolated intestinal. Anti-thymocyte globulin was used for induction in all recipients, who then took tacrolimus and steroids for approximately 3 years.

This CDR3 is built from 16 residues. The V and J ends lost 4 bases and 2 bases, in that order; junction bases with no gene match: 8. The germline V gene encodes CDR1 SGHRS and CDR2 YFSETQ. Whole-study results and caveats: The study found high graft-versus-host to host-versus-graft clonal ratios in allografts of patients with graft-donor T cell macrochimerism. Early post-transplant HvG declines showed an association with peak circulating GvH clone levels.

About this clone: The antigen is unknown.

TCRdb's table, derived via immunoSEQ multiplex PCR, lists solely in-frame clones and lacks some. The top ten clones hold 0.19% of a sample with 150,000 or so clones, around nine tenths of them seen once. The sequence derives from a human donor who received an intestinal transplant. The sample consisted of unstimulated CD4+ T cells sorted from spleen or lymph node cells, taken before intestinal transplant. The chain combines TRBV5-1 with TRBJ1-3; 8 bases match TRBD1. The chain's CDR3 is CASSPRTGQPGNTIYF. The CDR3 coding sequence is TGCGCCAGCAGCCCCCGGACAGGGCAGCCTGGAAACACCATATATTTT.